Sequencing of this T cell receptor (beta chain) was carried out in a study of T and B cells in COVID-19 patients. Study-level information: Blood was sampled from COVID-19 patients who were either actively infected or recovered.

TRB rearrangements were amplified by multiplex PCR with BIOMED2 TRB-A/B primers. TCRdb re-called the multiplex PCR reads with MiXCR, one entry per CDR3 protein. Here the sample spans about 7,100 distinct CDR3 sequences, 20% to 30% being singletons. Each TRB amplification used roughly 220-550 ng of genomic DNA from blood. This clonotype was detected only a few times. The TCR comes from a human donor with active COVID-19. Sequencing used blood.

The CDR3 spells CASSLLTSGSSTDTQYF. The CDR3 bases are TGTGCCAGCAGCTTGTTGACTAGCGGGTCTAGCACAGATACGCAGTATTTT. The chain joins TRBV5-6 to TRBJ2-3, with 10 nucleotides matching TRBD2. The CDR3 sequence is 17 residues long. Germline CDR1 reads SGHDT; CDR2 reads YYEEEE. After removal of 1 base from V and 0 bases from J, the junction contained 5 bases not matched to a gene.